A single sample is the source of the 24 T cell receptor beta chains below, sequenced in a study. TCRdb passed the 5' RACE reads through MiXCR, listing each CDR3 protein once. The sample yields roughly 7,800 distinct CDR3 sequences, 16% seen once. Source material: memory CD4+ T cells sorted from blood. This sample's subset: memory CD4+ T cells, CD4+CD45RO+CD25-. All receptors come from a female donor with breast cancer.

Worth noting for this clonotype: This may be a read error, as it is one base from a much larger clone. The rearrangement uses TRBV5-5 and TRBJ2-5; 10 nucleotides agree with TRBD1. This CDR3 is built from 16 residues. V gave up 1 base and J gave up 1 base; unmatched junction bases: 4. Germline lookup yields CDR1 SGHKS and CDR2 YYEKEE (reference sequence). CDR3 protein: CASSLNRQGAQETQYF. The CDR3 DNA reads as TGTGCCAGCAGCTTGAATCGACAGGGGGCCCAAGAGACCCAGTACTTC.

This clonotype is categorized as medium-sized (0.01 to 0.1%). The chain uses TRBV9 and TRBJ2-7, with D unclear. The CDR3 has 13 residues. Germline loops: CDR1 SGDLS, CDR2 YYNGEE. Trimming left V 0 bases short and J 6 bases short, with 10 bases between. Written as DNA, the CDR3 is TGTGCCAGCAGCGTAGTATGGGGAAGCGAGCAGTACTTC. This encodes CASSVVWGSEQYF.

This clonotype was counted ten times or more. The CDR3 DNA follows: TGCGCCAGCAGCTTTCGGGATTCGGGAGGCTCCTACAATGAGCAGTTCTTC. It encodes CASSFRDSGGSYNEQFF. This chain uses TRBV5-1 with TRBJ2-1, with 7 bases aligning to TRBD2. Germline V gene lookup returns CDR1 SGHRS and CDR2 YFSETQ. After removal of 2 bases from V and 0 bases from J, the junction contained 8 bases not matched to a gene. There are 17 residues in the CDR3.

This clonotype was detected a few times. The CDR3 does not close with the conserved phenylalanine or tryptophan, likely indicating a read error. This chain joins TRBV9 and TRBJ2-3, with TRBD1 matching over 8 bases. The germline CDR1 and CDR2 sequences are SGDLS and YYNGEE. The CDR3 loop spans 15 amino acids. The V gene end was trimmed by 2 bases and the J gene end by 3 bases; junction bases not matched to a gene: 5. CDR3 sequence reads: CASSVGQGRTDTQYL. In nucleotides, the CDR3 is TGTGCCAGCAGCGTCGGACAGGGTCGAACAGATACGCAGTATCTT.

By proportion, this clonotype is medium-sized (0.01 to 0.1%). The CDR3: CASRKPLRDRSNYGYTF. DNA for the CDR3: TGTGCCAGCAGAAAACCCCTCCGGGACAGATCTAACTATGGCTACACCTTC. V and J are TRBV7-9 and TRBJ1-2, with 7 bases that match TRBD1. V shed 6 bases and J 0 bases; nucleotides not matched to a gene: 13. The CDR3 consists of 17 residues. Germline values: CDR1 SEHNR, CDR2 FQNEAQ (reference sequence).

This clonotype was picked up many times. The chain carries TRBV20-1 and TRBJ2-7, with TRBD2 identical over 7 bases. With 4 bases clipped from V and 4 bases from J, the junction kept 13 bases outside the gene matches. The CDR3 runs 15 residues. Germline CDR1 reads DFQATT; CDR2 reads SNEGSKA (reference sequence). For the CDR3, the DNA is TGCAGTGCTATAGGAGGCGGGGGTGGCCCGTACGAGCAGTACTTC. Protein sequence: CSAIGGGGGPYEQYF.

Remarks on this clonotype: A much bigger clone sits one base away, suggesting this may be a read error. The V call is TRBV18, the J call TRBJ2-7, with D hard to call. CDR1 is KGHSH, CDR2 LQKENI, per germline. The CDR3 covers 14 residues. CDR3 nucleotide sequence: TGTGCCAGCTCCCTCATCCTTAGCTCCGACGAGCAGTACTTC. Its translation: CASSLILSSDEQYF. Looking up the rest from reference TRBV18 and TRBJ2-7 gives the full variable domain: NAGVMQNPRHLVRRRGQEARLRCSPMKGHSHVYWYRQLPEEGLKFMVYLQKENIIDESGMPKERFSAEFPKEGPSILRIQQVVRGDSAAYFCASSLILSSDEQYFGPGTRLTVT.

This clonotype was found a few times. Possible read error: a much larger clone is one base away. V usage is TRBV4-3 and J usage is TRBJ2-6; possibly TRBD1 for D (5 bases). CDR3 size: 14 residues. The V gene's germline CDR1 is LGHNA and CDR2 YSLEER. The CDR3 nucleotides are TGCGCCAGCAGCCAAGATAGGGGAATCAACGTCCTGATTTTC. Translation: CASSQDRGINVLIF.

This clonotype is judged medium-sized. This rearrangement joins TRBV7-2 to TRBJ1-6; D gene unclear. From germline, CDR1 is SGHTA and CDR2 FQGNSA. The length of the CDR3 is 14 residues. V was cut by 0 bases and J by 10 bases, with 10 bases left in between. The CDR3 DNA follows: TGTGCCAGCAGCTTAGCGGGGAGAGAGTCACCCCTCCACTTT. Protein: CASSLAGRESPLHF.

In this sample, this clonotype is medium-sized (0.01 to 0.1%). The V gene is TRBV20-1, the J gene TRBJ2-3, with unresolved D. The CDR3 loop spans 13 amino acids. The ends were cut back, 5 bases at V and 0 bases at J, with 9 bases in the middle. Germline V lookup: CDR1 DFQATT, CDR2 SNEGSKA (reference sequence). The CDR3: CSARMDSTDTQYF. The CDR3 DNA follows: TGCAGTGCTCGGATGGACAGCACAGATACGCAGTATTTT.

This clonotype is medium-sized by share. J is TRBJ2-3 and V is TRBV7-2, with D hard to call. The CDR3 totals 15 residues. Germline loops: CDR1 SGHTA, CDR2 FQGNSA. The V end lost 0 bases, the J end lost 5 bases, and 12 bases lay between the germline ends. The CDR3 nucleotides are TGTGCCAGCAGCTTAGCCACGGGCGTCGGAGATACGCAGTATTTT. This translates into CASSLATGVGDTQYF.

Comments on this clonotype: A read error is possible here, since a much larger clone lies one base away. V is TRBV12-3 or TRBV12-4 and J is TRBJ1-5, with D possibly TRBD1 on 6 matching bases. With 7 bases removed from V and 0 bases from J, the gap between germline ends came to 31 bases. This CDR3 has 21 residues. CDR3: CASTPSSRPGHRRDSNQPQHF. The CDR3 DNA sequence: TGTGCCAGCACTCCTTCGAGCCGCCCGGGACATAGGAGAGATAGCAATCAGCCCCAGCATTTT.

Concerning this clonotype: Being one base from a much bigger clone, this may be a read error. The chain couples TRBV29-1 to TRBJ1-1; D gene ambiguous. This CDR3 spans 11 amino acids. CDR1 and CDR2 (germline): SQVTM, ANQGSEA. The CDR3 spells CSVRMNAEAFF. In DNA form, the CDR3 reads TGCAGCGTCCGGATGAACGCTGAAGCTTTCTTT.

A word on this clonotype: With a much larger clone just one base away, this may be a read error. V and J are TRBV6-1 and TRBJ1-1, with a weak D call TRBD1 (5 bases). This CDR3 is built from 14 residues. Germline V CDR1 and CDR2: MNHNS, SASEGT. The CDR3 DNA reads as TGTGCCAGCATTATCAGCAGGGTCAACACTGTAGCTTTCTTT. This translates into CASIISRVNTVAFF.

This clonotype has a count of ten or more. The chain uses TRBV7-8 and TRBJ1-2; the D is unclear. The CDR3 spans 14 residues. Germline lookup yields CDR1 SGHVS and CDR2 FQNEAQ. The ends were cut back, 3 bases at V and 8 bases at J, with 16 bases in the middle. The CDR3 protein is CASSLALFTRGYTF. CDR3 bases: TGTGCCAGCAGCTTGGCCCTCTTTACGCGCGGCTACACCTTC.

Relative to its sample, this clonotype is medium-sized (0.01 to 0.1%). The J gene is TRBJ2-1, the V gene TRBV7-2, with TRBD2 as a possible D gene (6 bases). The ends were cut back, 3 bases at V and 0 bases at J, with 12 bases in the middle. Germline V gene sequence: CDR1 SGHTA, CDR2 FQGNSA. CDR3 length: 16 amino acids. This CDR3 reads CASSLKRVHSYNEQFF. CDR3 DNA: TGTGCCAGCAGCTTGAAGCGGGTACACTCCTACAATGAGCAGTTCTTC.

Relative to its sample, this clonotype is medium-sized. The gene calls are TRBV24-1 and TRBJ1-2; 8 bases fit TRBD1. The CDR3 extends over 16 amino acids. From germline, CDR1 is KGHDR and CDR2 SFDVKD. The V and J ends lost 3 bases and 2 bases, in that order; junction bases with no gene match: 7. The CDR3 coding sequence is TGTGCCACCAGTGATCCTTCAGGGGGCTTAAACTATGGCTACACCTTC. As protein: CATSDPSGGLNYGYTF.

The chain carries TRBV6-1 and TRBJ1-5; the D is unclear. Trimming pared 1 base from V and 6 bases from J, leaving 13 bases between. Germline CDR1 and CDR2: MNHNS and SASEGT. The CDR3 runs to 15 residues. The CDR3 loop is CASSEGGIIGQPQHF. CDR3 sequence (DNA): TGTGCCAGCAGTGAAGGTGGGATAATAGGTCAGCCCCAGCATTTT.

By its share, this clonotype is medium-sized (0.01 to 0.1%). This CDR3 is CASSYPGLAGGETQYF. CDR3 nucleotides: TGTGCCAGCAGTTACCCCGGACTAGCGGGAGGAGAGACCCAGTACTTC. V gene TRBV6-6 combines with J gene TRBJ2-5; TRBD2 agrees at 14 bases. Germline CDR1 reads MNHNY; CDR2 reads SVGAGI (reference sequence). The trim removed 2 bases at V and 4 bases at J, leaving 3 bases unmatched. The CDR3 consists of 16 residues.

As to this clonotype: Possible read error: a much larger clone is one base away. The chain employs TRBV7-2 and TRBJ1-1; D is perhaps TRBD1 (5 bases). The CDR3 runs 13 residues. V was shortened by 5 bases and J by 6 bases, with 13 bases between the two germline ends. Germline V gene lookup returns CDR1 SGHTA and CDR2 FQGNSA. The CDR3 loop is CASSLRGGAEAFF. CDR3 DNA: TGTGCCAGCAGCCTCCGGGGAGGGGCTGAAGCTTTCTTT. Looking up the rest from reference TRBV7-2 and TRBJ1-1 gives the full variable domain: GAGVSQSPSNKVTEKGKDVELRCDPISGHTALYWYRQSLGQGLEFLIYFQGNSAPDKSGLPSDRFSAERTGGSVSTLTIQRTQQEDSAVYLCASSLRGGAEAFFGQGTRLTVV.

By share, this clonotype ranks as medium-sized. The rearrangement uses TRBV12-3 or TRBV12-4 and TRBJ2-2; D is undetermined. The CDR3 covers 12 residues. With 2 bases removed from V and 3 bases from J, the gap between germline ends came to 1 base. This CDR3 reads CASSLYTGELFF. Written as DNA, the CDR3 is TGTGCCAGCAGTTTATACACCGGGGAGCTGTTTTTT.

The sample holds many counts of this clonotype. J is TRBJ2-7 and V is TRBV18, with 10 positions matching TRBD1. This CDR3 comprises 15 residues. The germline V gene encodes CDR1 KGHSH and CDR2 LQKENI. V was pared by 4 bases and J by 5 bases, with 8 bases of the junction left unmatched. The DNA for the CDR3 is TGTGCCAGCTCACTAGGGACAGGGGCAGGGGACGAGCAGTACTTC. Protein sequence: CASSLGTGAGDEQYF.

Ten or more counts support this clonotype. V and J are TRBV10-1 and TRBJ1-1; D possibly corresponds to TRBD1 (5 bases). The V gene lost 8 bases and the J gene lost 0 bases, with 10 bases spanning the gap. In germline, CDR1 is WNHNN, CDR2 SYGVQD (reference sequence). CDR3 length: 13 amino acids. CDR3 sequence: CASQDKLNTEAFF. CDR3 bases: TGCGCCAGCCAGGACAAACTGAACACTGAAGCTTTCTTT.

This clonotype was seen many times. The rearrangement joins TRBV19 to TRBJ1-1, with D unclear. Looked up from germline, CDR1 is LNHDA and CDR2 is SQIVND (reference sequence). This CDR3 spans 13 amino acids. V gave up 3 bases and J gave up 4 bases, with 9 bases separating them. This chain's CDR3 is CASSIQQRTEAFF. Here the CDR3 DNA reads TGTGCCAGTAGTATTCAACAGCGCACTGAAGCTTTCTTT.